This paragraph covers one T cell receptor (beta chain) sequence. Trimming removed 2 bases from V and 12 bases from J; junction bases left unmatched: 5. Germline V lookup: CDR1 LNHDA, CDR2 SQIVND (reference sequence). The CDR3 is made up of 12 amino acids. Primers: 60 Vbeta forward and 13 Jbeta reverse. Measured with immunoSEQ multiplex PCR; TCRdb has only the in-frame clones, and not every one. Its clone listing holds 140,000 to 150,000 clones. This entry comes from a study of cytomegalovirus exposure and HLA in healthy donors. Study overall: About 80 million unique TCRs from HLA-typed donors were held in an early data release.

Sequenced input: PBMCs. The TCR was taken from a woman in her forties or fifties in good health and CMV-seronegative. The rearrangement links TRBV19 to TRBJ1-1; 8 bases map to TRBD1. The CDR3 sequence: CASSIWDRKTFF. The CDR3 nucleotides are TGTGCCAGTAGTATATGGGACAGGAAGACTTTCTTT.